The source of this T cell receptor beta chain is a study of OX40 agonist ivuxolimab in advanced cancers. General notes on the study: Ivuxolimab, which targeted the costimulatory receptor OX40 (CD134), was an agonistic, fully human IgG2 monoclonal antibody. Of the 50 or so patients in dose escalation, approximately 20 had hepatocellular carcinoma, some 15 had melanoma, 9 had renal cell carcinoma and 9 had head and neck cancer. The point of sequencing TCRbeta in the periphery was to test whether ivuxolimab changed TCR sequence diversity and drove clonal T-cell expansion. Partial responses occurred in three dose-escalation patients, of whom one had hepatocellular carcinoma and two had cutaneous melanoma. The paper covers the monotherapy dose-escalation part of the phase I ivuxolimab trial, which included N ≈ 57 patients. In the dose-escalation cohort, roughly 80% of patients were male, and the mean age was approximately 60 years, with a range of 23 to 79. Intravenous ivuxolimab was administered to patients every 2 weeks at six dose levels: 0.01, 0.1, 0.3, 1.5, 3 and 10 mg/kg. Prior anti-PD-1, anti-PD-L1 or anti-CTLA-4 therapy was permitted, and approximately 40% of dose-escalation patients had received checkpoint inhibitors. Broad study findings and their caveats: Clonal expansion of both CD4+ and CD8+ blood T cells was observed from baseline to week 6 at doses 0.1 to 3.0 mg/kg. Which antigens the clonally expanded peripheral T cells were specific for was not determined. Partial responders in the 0.1-3.0 mg/kg groups had among the lowest normalized peripheral clonal expansion, especially among CD8+ T cells. On average, CD8+ T cells showed more expanded clones than CD4+ T cells after ivuxolimab. Low levels of normalized T-cell clonal expansion were also seen in some patients who did not respond.

Patients with a history of autoimmune disease or receiving systemic immunosuppression were excluded from the trial. In every dose cohort, peripheral blood was drawn for TCR sequencing at baseline, cycle 4 day 1, and cycle 7 day 1. Samples were obtained from an open-label, multicenter, first-in-human phase I dose-escalation trial of ivuxolimab. Adults with locally advanced or metastatic melanoma, renal cell carcinoma, hepatocellular carcinoma or head and neck squamous cell carcinoma were enrolled in the trial. Before TCR sequencing, CD4+ T cells and CD8+ T cells were sorted from peripheral blood as separate populations. For sequencing of the TCRbeta CDR3 region, genomic DNA was extracted from the sorted cells. TCRbeta CDR3 regions were sequenced using the immunoSEQ Assay. Sourced from immuneACCESS, this table was stored by TCRdb with only in-frame sequences that have V and J called. A share of the clones is absent; for the studies checked, an unresolved V gene accounts for under half, and the remainder has no known explanation. The sample table lists approximately 50,000 clones, nearly 80% of them with a count of one. The ten top clones hold around 2.3% of the sample.

There are a few counts of this clone. Its cognate antigen has yet to be identified. No much larger clone is present one base from it, and per-base qualities are unavailable. Based on the germline V gene, the CDR1 and CDR2 sequences are MDHEN and SYDVKM. From the cysteine through the phenylalanine, the CDR3 covers 15 amino acids. Kept here is only the CDR3 DNA, which spans 45 bases and is read in frame from base 1. V loses 2 bases of germline sequence and J loses 1 base, and the interval between the two ends is 9 bases. This clonotype originated in an adult with an advanced solid tumor such as melanoma, head and neck, liver or kidney cancer. The sequencing used CD4+ or CD8+ T cells sorted from blood, collected in a trial of the OX40 agonist ivuxolimab. The chain joins TRBV28 to TRBJ1-5; no D segment can be confidently identified. The nucleotide sequence is given as TGTGCCAGCAGTTTAGGAGGGAGGAGCAATCAGCCCCAGCATTTT. Translated, it reads CASSLGGRSNQPQHF. The reference TRBV28 and TRBJ1-5 proteins fill in what lies around the CDR3, so the full variable domain reads DVKVTQSSRYLVKRTGEKVFLECVQDMDHENMFWYRQDPGLGLRLIYFSYDVKMKEKGDIPEGYSVSREKKERFSLILESASTNQTSMYLCASSLGGRSNQPQHFGDGTRLSIL.